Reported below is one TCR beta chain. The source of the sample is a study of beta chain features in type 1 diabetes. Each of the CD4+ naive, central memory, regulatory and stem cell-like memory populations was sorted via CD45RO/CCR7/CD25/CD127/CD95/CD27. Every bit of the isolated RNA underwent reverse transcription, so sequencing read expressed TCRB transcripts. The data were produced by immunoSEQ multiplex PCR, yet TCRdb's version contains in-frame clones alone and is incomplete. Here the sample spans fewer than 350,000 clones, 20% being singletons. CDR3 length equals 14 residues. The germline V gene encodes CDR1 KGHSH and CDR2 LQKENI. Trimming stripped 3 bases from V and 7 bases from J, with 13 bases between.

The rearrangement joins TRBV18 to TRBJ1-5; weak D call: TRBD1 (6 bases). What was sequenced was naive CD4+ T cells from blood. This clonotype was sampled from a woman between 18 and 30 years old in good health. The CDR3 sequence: CASSPGQREQPQHF. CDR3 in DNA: TGTGCCAGCTCACCCGGACAGAGGGAACAGCCCCAGCATTTT.